The source of this TCR beta chain is a study of shared clonotypes between healthy human individuals. Study-wide points: Only blood was sampled; tissue repertoires likely differ.

On this clone: Antigen unknown.

The repertoire was sequenced with immunoSEQ multiplex PCR; TCRdb's copy has only in-frame clones and lacks some. Among about 1 million clones listed, more than 65% were seen once. In germline, CDR1 is MNHEY, CDR2 SMNVEV (reference sequence). The CDR3 loop spans 13 amino acids. The V end was cut by 6 bases, the J end by 6 bases, with 14 bases between. HIV-negative, healthy adults without recent acute infections or vaccinations were the donors. The TCR was taken from a man aged 18 to 30 in good health. The sequencing sample was made of memory CD4+ T cells sorted from blood. Subset denoted: CD45RA-negative fraction. The rearrangement links TRBV27 to TRBJ1-1; D uncertain. The CDR3 protein is CASSLYYAAEAFF. DNA of the CDR3: TGTGCCAGCAGCCTTTATTATGCCGCTGAAGCTTTCTTT.